Shown below are 6 T cell receptor beta chains from a single sample sequenced in a study of T-cell reconstitution after alpha-beta-depleted transplantation in children. Unique molecular identifiers were incorporated into the prepared TCRbeta library. TCRdb processed the PCR reads anew with MiXCR; each CDR3 protein has one entry. The sample lists around 270,000 distinct CDR3 sequences; over 7.5% were seen once. No antigens are known for them. Regarding the study as a whole: T-cell numbers and diversity, one year after transplant, stemmed largely from T cells that were newly produced.

The source was peripheral blood, collected 360 days after TCRalphabeta/CD19-depleted stem cell transplant. The source of these receptors is a female patient aged 2 to 10 who had a stem cell transplant for Fanconi anemia, so the T cells may come from the graft donor.

This clonotype was recorded at least ten times. This chain connects TRBV20-1 to TRBJ2-4, with D possibly being TRBD1 (6 bases). Per the germline V gene, CDR1 is DFQATT and CDR2 is SNEGSKA (reference sequence). The CDR3 covers 16 residues. V was trimmed by 4 bases and J by 2 bases, leaving 18 bases between them. The CDR3, as DNA: TGCAGTGCTACCACAGGGCGAGGGGGAACCAAAAACATTCAGTACTTC. As protein: CSATTGRGGTKNIQYF.

This clonotype was picked up many times. J is TRBJ2-1 and V is TRBV5-1; 12 bases are shared with TRBD2. Per the germline V gene, CDR1 is SGHRS and CDR2 is YFSETQ. This CDR3 has 15 amino acids. V shed 3 bases and J 6 bases; nucleotides not matched to a gene: 4. The CDR3 bases are TGCGCCAGCAGCTATGGACTAGCGGGGAGCAATGAGCAGTTCTTC. Protein product: CASSYGLAGSNEQFF.

The chain uses TRBV7-2 and TRBJ2-1; D is ambiguous. V was cut by 3 bases and J by 10 bases, with 22 bases left in between. The germline V gene has CDR1 SGHTA and CDR2 FQGNSA. The CDR3 runs to 16 residues. The CDR3 protein is CASSFGAPIRSDEQFF. In DNA form, the CDR3 reads TGTGCCAGCAGCTTCGGAGCACCCATCCGGTCCGACGAGCAGTTCTTC.

The V call is TRBV7-2, the J call TRBJ2-3; TRBD1 might be the D (6 bases). Trimming stripped 3 bases from V and 1 base from J, with 8 bases between. Germline CDR1 is SGHTA and CDR2 is FQGNSA. The CDR3 length is 14 residues. In DNA form, the CDR3 reads TGTGCCAGCAGCTTTAGGACAGGCACAGATACGCAGTATTTT. Amino acids: CASSFRTGTDTQYF.

This clonotype came up many times. The chain recombines TRBV5-5 with TRBJ2-3, with D possibly matching TRBD2 (6 bases). Germline loops: CDR1 SGHKS, CDR2 YYEKEE (reference sequence). This CDR3 comprises 15 residues. Trimming removed 4 bases at V and 2 bases at J, with 14 bases between. DNA of the CDR3: TGTGCCAGCAGCCCGGGACTCACAACCACAGATACGCAGTATTTT. Protein sequence: CASSPGLTTTDTQYF. Based on the CDR3 plus reference TRBV5-5 and TRBJ2-3, the full variable domain is DAGVTQSPTHLIKTRGQQVTLRCSPISGHKSVSWYQQVLGQGPQFIFQYYEKEERGRGNFPDRFSARQFPNYSSELNVNALLLGDSALYLCASSPGLTTTDTQYFGPGTRLTVL.

This clonotype has just a few counts. V is TRBV28 and J is TRBJ2-5; D remains ambiguous. V lost 3 bases, J lost 3 bases, and 5 bases lay in between. Germline-derived CDR1 and CDR2 are MDHEN and SYDVKM. The CDR3 has 12 amino acids. The DNA for the CDR3 is TGTGCCAGCAGTTTCGGAAAAGAGACCCAGTACTTC. The encoded protein is CASSFGKETQYF.